Presented here are 15 T cell receptor beta chains from one specimen sequenced in a study of T cells after yellow fever vaccination. Each CDR3 protein gets one entry after TCRdb re-called the 5' RACE reads with MiXCR. The data contain 360,000 or so distinct CDR3 sequences, under 14% of them singletons. The specimen comprised PBMCs, sampled on the day of the first yellow fever vaccination. These receptors were collected from a man younger than 35 who received the YFV17D yellow fever vaccine.

The chain recombines TRBV5-1 with TRBJ2-3, with 12 bases lining up with TRBD2. Germline CDR1 SGHRS, CDR2 YFSETQ. This CDR3 is built from 21 residues. The junction had 18 bases not matched to a gene; V was cut back by 2 bases and J by 2 bases. CDR3 nucleotides: TGCGCCAGCAGCTTCTCCCTGACTAGCGGGGGACACAGACTTTACACAGATACGCAGTATTTT. Encoded protein: CASSFSLTSGGHRLYTDTQYF.

The genes are TRBV7-9 and TRBJ1-1, with 10 bases matching TRBD1. This CDR3 spans 15 amino acids. V lost 7 bases and J lost 1; bases outside the gene matches: 6. Looked up from germline, CDR1 is SEHNR and CDR2 is FQNEAQ (reference sequence). The DNA of the CDR3 is TGTGCCAGCACCCAAAGACAGGGGGCGAACACTGAAGCTTTCTTT. Its translation is CASTQRQGANTEAFF.

The gene calls are TRBV5-1 and TRBJ2-1, with no clear D. V was pared by 7 bases and J by 5 bases, with 19 bases between. From germline, CDR1 is SGHRS and CDR2 YFSETQ. CDR3 length: 15 residues. The CDR3: CASSHEGPLDNEQFF. DNA of the CDR3: TGCGCCAGCTCCCACGAAGGGCCCCTAGACAATGAGCAGTTCTTC.

This clonotype has more than one count but fewer than ten. The V gene is TRBV6-2 or TRBV6-3, the J gene TRBJ2-7, with a tentative D call TRBD1 (6 bases). CDR1 is MNHEY and CDR2 is SVGEGT in the germline V gene. The CDR3 length is 13 residues. Trimming left V 0 bases short and J 5 bases short, with 8 bases between. The CDR3 sequence is CASSYSGAHEQYF. The CDR3 DNA reads as TGTGCCAGCAGTTACTCGGGGGCCCACGAGCAGTACTTC.

This chain joins TRBV4-1 and TRBJ2-3; TRBD2 aligns across 13 bases. CDR1 and CDR2 (germline): MGHRA, YSYEKL. The CDR3 sequence is 17 residues long. V lost 4 bases and J lost 6; bases outside the gene matches: 10. The CDR3 bases are TGCGCCAGCAGCCCCTGGACTAGCGGGGGCCCCAGGGATACGCAGTATTTT. Protein: CASSPWTSGGPRDTQYF.

The J gene is TRBJ2-5, the V gene TRBV7-8, with 8 bases lining up with TRBD1. Germline assignment: CDR1 SGHVS and CDR2 FQNEAQ. There are 15 residues in the CDR3. Trimming at V came to 7 bases and at J to 7 bases, leaving 14 bases not matched to a gene. The CDR3 DNA reads as TGTGCCAGCACCCCGGACAGGGCATCTCGAGTGACCCAGTACTTC. Protein product: CASTPDRASRVTQYF.

The chain uses TRBV4-2 and TRBJ2-3, with a tentative D call TRBD1 (6 bases). Germline V gene lookup returns CDR1 LGHNA and CDR2 YNFKEQ. Trimming took 4 bases from V and 2 from J, leaving 22 bases between them. The CDR3 runs 18 residues. The CDR3 nucleotides are TGTGCCAGCAGCCCCCCTCCGGGGACATATTTGGCCACAGATACGCAGTATTTT. This gives the protein CASSPPPGTYLATDTQYF.

This clonotype was counted between two and nine times. J is TRBJ2-3 and V is TRBV7-9; D is perhaps TRBD1 (6 bases). V lost 4 bases, J lost 10 bases, and 15 bases lay in between. The CDR3 has 13 amino acids. Looked up from germline, CDR1 is SEHNR and CDR2 is FQNEAQ (reference sequence). CDR3 sequence reads: CASSSRQEFSQYF. The CDR3 DNA sequence: TGTGCCAGCAGCTCCCGACAGGAGTTTTCGCAGTATTTT.

This clonotype was observed a few times. The chain combines TRBV5-1 with TRBJ2-2, with TRBD1 matching over 8 bases. Per the germline V gene, CDR1 is SGHRS and CDR2 is YFSETQ. The ends lost 4 bases at V and 2 bases at J; junction bases unmatched: 7. The CDR3 spans 16 residues. CDR3 in amino acids: CASSQRTGTNTGELFF. CDR3 nucleotides: TGCGCCAGCAGCCAACGGACAGGGACCAACACCGGGGAGCTGTTTTTT.

This clonotype was seen only a few times. J is TRBJ2-3 and V is TRBV3-1, with D possibly being TRBD1 or TRBD2 (5 bases each). Germline CDR1 reads LGHDT; CDR2 reads YNNKEL (reference sequence). The CDR3 consists of 14 residues. The V gene lost 6 bases and the J gene lost 6 bases, with 16 bases spanning the gap. CDR3 residues: CASRREEGSDTQYF. The DNA for the CDR3 is TGTGCCAGCAGGCGTGAAGAGGGGTCCGATACGCAGTATTTT.

This chain uses TRBV4-2 with TRBJ1-3; 7 bases agree with TRBD1. The CDR3 contains 17 residues. CDR1 LGHNA and CDR2 YNFKEQ come from the germline V gene. After removal of 0 bases from V and 3 bases from J, the junction contained 8 bases not matched to a gene. The CDR3 DNA is TGTGCCAGCAGCCAAGAGTCACAGGGGAGGGATGGAAACACCATATATTTT. Translated: CASSQESQGRDGNTIYF.

This clonotype has at least ten counts. This chain uses TRBV7-2 with TRBJ1-6; possibly TRBD1 for D (5 bases). V lost 11 bases and J lost 8, with 13 bases in between. The CDR3 is made up of 12 amino acids. Germline loops: CDR1 SGHTA, CDR2 FQGNSA. The CDR3 coding sequence is TGTGCCGTAGGGGCACAGTATTCACCCCTCCACTTT. Protein: CAVGAQYSPLHF. The full variable domain, with the rest looked up from reference TRBV7-2 and TRBJ1-6, is GAGVSQSPSNKVTEKGKDVELRCDPISGHTALYWYRQSLGQGLEFLIYFQGNSAPDKSGLPSDRFSAERTGGSVSTLTIQRTQQEDSAVYLCAVGAQYSPLHFGNGTRLTVT.

The chain links TRBV2 to TRBJ2-5; D possibly corresponds to TRBD2 (5 bases). Germline V gene data show CDR1 as SNHLY and CDR2 as FYNNEI. CDR3 length equals 14 residues. The germline V and J ends were trimmed by 2 bases and 3 bases, with 10 bases remaining between them. In DNA, the CDR3 is TGTGCCAGCAGTGAAAGGCGGGTAGAAGAGACCCAGTACTTC. Amino acid sequence: CASSERRVEETQYF.

The rearrangement joins TRBV7-8 to TRBJ2-5; TRBD2 matches at 12 bases. Germline V gene data show CDR1 as SGHVS and CDR2 as FQNEAQ. This CDR3 is 16 amino acids long. V shed 0 bases and J 6 bases; nucleotides not matched to a gene: 5. The CDR3: CASSLAPTSGGKTQYF. The CDR3 DNA sequence: TGTGCCAGCAGCTTAGCCCCCACTAGCGGGGGGAAGACCCAGTACTTC.

This clonotype was seen a handful of times. The V and J genes are TRBV7-2 and TRBJ1-2; possible D gene TRBD1, 5 bases. Trimming removed 0 bases from V and 4 bases from J, with 9 bases in between. Germline assignment: CDR1 SGHTA and CDR2 FQGNSA. The CDR3 contains 14 residues. The chain's CDR3 is CASSLAPGGYGYTF. The CDR3 bases are TGTGCCAGCAGCTTAGCCCCCGGGGGCTATGGCTACACCTTC.